These T cell receptor beta chains were read from a single sample in a study of neurological immune-mediated disorders. TCRdb independently ran MiXCR on the 5' RACE reads; one entry per CDR3 protein. The table has tens of thousands of distinct CDR3 sequences, roughly 15% seen once. Sequenced material: PBMCs. These receptors were taken from a female donor with HTLV-1-associated myelopathy (HAM/TSP). CDR3s include the opening cysteine and the closing phenylalanine or tryptophan. D genes are given only for firm matches. Some rows mark clone size as missing; the rest say once, few, many or name a class of expanded clone.

17 | NA | TRBJ2-2 | TRBV24-1 | NA | CATSGTRTGRTGGELFF | TGTGCCACCAGTGGCACTCGGACTGGGAGGACTGGCGGGGAGCTGTTTTTT
19 | many | TRBJ1-5 | TRBV6-6 | NA | CASSLPPHGGGDLNQPQHF | TGTGCCAGCAGCCTACCCCCTCATGGGGGTGGAGACCTCAATCAGCCCCAGCATTTT
14 | many | TRBJ2-3 | TRBV5-1 | NA | CASSLGGRTDTQYF | TGCGCCAGCAGCTTGGGGGGGCGAACAGATACGCAGTATTTT
11 | many | TRBJ2-7 | TRBV5-6 | NA | CASSVSHEQYF | TGTGCCAGCAGCGTTAGCCACGAGCAGTACTTC
14 | NA | TRBJ2-7 | TRBV7-7 | NA | CASSLGTRSDEQYF | TGTGCCAGCAGCCTCGGGACAAGGTCCGACGAGCAGTACTTC
16 | many | TRBJ2-2 | TRBV5-1 | TRBD2 | CASSLLAGENTGELFF | TGCGCCAGCAGCCTCCTAGCGGGGGAGAACACCGGGGAGCTGTTTTTT
15 | many | TRBJ2-3 | TRBV5-5 | NA | CASSFWAGRTDTQYF | TGTGCCAGCAGCTTCTGGGCAGGGCGCACAGATACGCAGTATTTT
15 | many | TRBJ2-2 | TRBV5-1 | TRBD1 | CASSYGDRETGELFF | TGCGCCAGCAGCTATGGGGACAGGGAAACGGGGGAGCTGTTTTTT
15 | many | TRBJ2-7 | TRBV5-1 | NA | CASSFGQGPLDKQYF | TGCGCCAGCAGCTTCGGTCAGGGTCCGTTGGATAAGCAGTACTTC
16 | NA | TRBJ2-3 | TRBV6-5 | NA | CANSSTPGAGTDTQYF | TGTGCCAACAGTTCCACGCCGGGGGCTGGCACAGATACGCAGTATTTT
13 | many | TRBJ1-1 | TRBV4-1 | TRBD1 | CASRQGRNTEAFF | TGCGCCAGCAGACAGGGGAGGAACACTGAAGCTTTCTTT
16 | NA | TRBJ2-2 | TRBV7-6 | TRBD2 | CASSSWTSENTGELFF | TGTGCCAGCAGCTCCTGGACTAGCGAGAACACCGGGGAGCTGTTTTTT
14 | many | TRBJ2-5 | TRBV20-1 | TRBD1 | CSATPGPRQGTQYF | TGCAGTGCTACCCCGGGACCCCGACAGGGGACCCAGTACTTC
13 | NA | TRBJ2-5 | TRBV2 | NA | CAGKGEVQETQYF | TGTGCCGGCAAGGGTGAGGTCCAAGAGACCCAGTACTTC
15 | many | TRBJ2-5 | TRBV10-3 | NA | CAISEPGGRRETQYF | TGTGCCATCAGTGAGCCTGGGGGGCGCCGAGAGACCCAGTACTTC
17 | many | TRBJ2-7 | TRBV4-1 | NA | CASSPETSWGSSYEQYF | TGCGCCAGCAGCCCAGAGACTTCTTGGGGTAGCTCCTACGAGCAGTACTTC
12 | many | TRBJ1-1 | TRBV20-1 | NA | CSARVQSTEAFF | TGCAGTGCTAGAGTTCAGAGCACTGAAGCTTTCTTT
13 | NA | TRBJ2-5 | TRBV5-1 | TRBD1 | CASSLTGAETQYF | TGCGCCAGCAGCTTGACAGGGGCAGAGACCCAGTACTTC
12 | many | TRBJ1-5 | TRBV12-3/TRBV12-4 | NA | CASSLGPYLQHF | TGTGCCAGCAGTCTGGGGCCTTATCTCCAGCATTTT
13 | medium-sized | TRBJ2-7 | TRBV20-1 | NA | CSARAPGFREQYF | TGCAGTGCTAGAGCCCCAGGGTTTCGCGAGCAGTACTTC
13 | many | TRBJ1-2 | TRBV7-8 | NA | CASSLEANYGYTF | TGTGCCAGCAGCTTAGAGGCTAACTATGGCTACACCTTC
15 | NA | TRBJ2-7 | TRBV7-2 | NA | CASRVGSGNSYEQYF | TGTGCCAGCAGAGTAGGGTCAGGGAATTCCTACGAGCAGTACTTC
12 | many | TRBJ2-7 | TRBV25-1 | NA | CASRGASFEQYF | TGTGCCAGCAGGGGAGCCAGCTTTGAGCAGTACTTC
13 | many | TRBJ2-1 | TRBV28 | NA | CASIQTEYNEQFF | TGTGCCAGCATTCAGACAGAATACAATGAGCAGTTCTTC
15 | many | TRBJ2-5 | TRBV9 | TRBD2 | CASSVDAGVQETQYF | TGTGCCAGCAGCGTAGACGCGGGGGTCCAAGAGACCCAGTACTTC
13 | many | TRBJ2-3 | TRBV10-3 | NA | CAISDPGTDTQYF | TGTGCCATCAGTGACCCAGGAACAGATACGCAGTATTTT
15 | many | TRBJ2-5 | TRBV27 | TRBD2 | CASSSWTSGVETQYF | TGTGCCAGCAGTTCGTGGACTAGCGGGGTAGAGACCCAGTACTTC
15 | NA | TRBJ2-7 | TRBV7-2 | TRBD2 | CASSLVGGGGYEQYF | TGTGCCAGCAGCTTAGTCGGCGGGGGGGGCTACGAGCAGTACTTC
16 | few | TRBJ2-3 | TRBV28 | TRBD2 | CASSGAAGGRADTQYF | TGTGCCAGCAGTGGCGCCGCGGGGGGGCGGGCAGATACGCAGTATTTT
15 | many | TRBJ2-1 | TRBV28 | NA | CASLSPRTGGNEQFF | TGTGCCAGCTTATCCCCCAGGACCGGTGGCAATGAGCAGTTCTTC
16 | many | TRBJ2-5 | TRBV7-6 | TRBD2 | CASSPQLAGGGETQYF | TGTGCCAGCAGCCCCCAACTAGCGGGGGGGGGAGAGACCCAGTACTTC
17 | many | TRBJ2-1 | TRBV29-1 | TRBD2 | CSVESRGQRGSYNEQFF | TGCAGCGTTGAAAGTCGGGGTCAGCGGGGATCCTACAATGAGCAGTTCTTC
16 | many | TRBJ2-1 | TRBV7-9 | TRBD2 | CASSFSLGAGNNEQFF | TGTGCCAGCAGCTTTAGCCTCGGAGCGGGGAACAATGAGCAGTTCTTC
13 | many | TRBJ2-3 | TRBV20-1 | NA | CSALPLNTDTQYF | TGCAGTGCCCTTCCCCTAAACACAGATACGCAGTATTTT
15 | many | TRBJ2-1 | TRBV10-3 | NA | CAISSWESSYNEQFF | TGTGCCATCAGTTCTTGGGAGAGCTCCTACAATGAGCAGTTCTTC
17 | NA | TRBJ2-3 | TRBV11-2 | NA | CASSLFVAVTSTDTQYF | TGTGCCAGCAGCTTGTTCGTAGCGGTTACTAGCACAGATACGCAGTATTTT
19 | many | TRBJ1-5 | TRBV28 | NA | CASRPPRVDGGGSNQPQHF | TGTGCCAGCAGGCCTCCCAGGGTGGATGGGGGTGGGAGCAATCAGCCCCAGCATTTT
15 | many | TRBJ2-2 | TRBV24-1 | NA | CATSDGRIGTGELFF | TGTGCCACCAGTGATGGGCGGATAGGGACCGGGGAGCTGTTTTTT
13 | many | TRBJ2-1 | TRBV5-1 | NA | CASRPDGGNEQFF | TGCGCCAGCAGACCTGACGGAGGGAATGAGCAGTTCTTC
15 | NA | TRBJ1-2 | TRBV6-6 | TRBD1 | CASSYEQGTNYGYTF | TGTGCCAGCAGTTATGAACAGGGGACAAACTATGGCTACACCTTC
15 | few | TRBJ2-6 | TRBV6-1 | NA | CASSEGGLGANVLTF | TGTGCCAGCAGTGAGGGCGGGCTAGGGGCCAACGTCCTGACTTTC
14 | many | TRBJ2-1 | TRBV20-1 | TRBD2 | CSAPLAGGPHEQFF | TGCAGTGCGCCTCTAGCGGGGGGGCCTCATGAGCAGTTCTTC
13 | few | TRBJ1-2 | TRBV12-3/TRBV12-4 | NA | CASSLRVEGGYTF | TGTGCCAGCAGTTTAAGGGTGGAGGGTGGCTACACCTTC
14 | many | TRBJ1-5 | TRBV28 | NA | CASRAPSNNQPQHF | TGTGCCAGCAGAGCGCCATCGAACAATCAGCCCCAGCATTTT
14 | many | TRBJ2-7 | TRBV9 | TRBD1 | CASSRQGGRYEQYF | TGTGCCAGCAGCCGACAGGGGGGGAGGTACGAGCAGTACTTC
15 | once | TRBJ2-2 | TRBV2 | NA | CTSSPTGYDTGELFF | TGTACCAGCAGCCCAACGGGGTATGACACCGGGGAGCTGTTTTTT
14 | many | TRBJ2-3 | TRBV3-1 | NA | CASSQDGGGRTQYF | TGTGCCAGCAGCCAAGACGGGGGAGGTAGGACGCAGTATTTT
15 | many | TRBJ2-1 | TRBV28 | TRBD2 | CASSRGLAIYNEQFF | TGTGCCAGCAGCCGGGGACTAGCGATTTACAATGAGCAGTTCTTC
15 | many | TRBJ1-6 | TRBV11-2 | TRBD1 | CASSERQGKPPPLHF | TGTGCCAGCAGCGAGAGACAGGGGAAGCCTCCACCCCTCCACTTT
14 | many | TRBJ2-7 | TRBV20-1 | TRBD1 | CSASGTGIGNEQYF | TGCAGTGCTAGTGGGACAGGGATCGGCAACGAGCAGTACTTC
12 | many | TRBJ1-1 | TRBV9 | NA | CASSQGQGRAFF | TGTGCCAGCAGCCAAGGGCAGGGTCGAGCTTTCTTT
13 | many | TRBJ2-7 | TRBV6-6 | NA | CASRGAGVYEQYF | TGTGCCAGCAGGGGGGCTGGTGTCTACGAGCAGTACTTC
14 | many | TRBJ2-3 | TRBV4-2 | NA | CASSAWVGGDTQYF | TGTGCCAGCAGCGCTTGGGTGGGCGGAGATACGCAGTATTTT
14 | many | TRBJ2-2 | TRBV20-1 | NA | CSARSSFNTGELFF | TGCAGTGCTAGATCTTCATTTAACACCGGGGAGCTGTTTTTT
14 | NA | TRBJ2-3 | TRBV12-3/TRBV12-4 | TRBD1 | CASRPGQGVDTQYF | TGTGCCAGCAGGCCCGGACAGGGGGTGGATACGCAGTATTTT
16 | many | TRBJ2-3 | TRBV15 | NA | CATSTPRTDGTDTQYF | TGTGCTACCAGCACCCCCCGGACGGACGGCACAGATACGCAGTATTTT
15 | NA | TRBJ1-1 | TRBV11-2 | TRBD1 | CASSLYGTDNTEAFF | TGTGCCAGCAGCTTATATGGGACAGATAACACTGAAGCTTTCTTT